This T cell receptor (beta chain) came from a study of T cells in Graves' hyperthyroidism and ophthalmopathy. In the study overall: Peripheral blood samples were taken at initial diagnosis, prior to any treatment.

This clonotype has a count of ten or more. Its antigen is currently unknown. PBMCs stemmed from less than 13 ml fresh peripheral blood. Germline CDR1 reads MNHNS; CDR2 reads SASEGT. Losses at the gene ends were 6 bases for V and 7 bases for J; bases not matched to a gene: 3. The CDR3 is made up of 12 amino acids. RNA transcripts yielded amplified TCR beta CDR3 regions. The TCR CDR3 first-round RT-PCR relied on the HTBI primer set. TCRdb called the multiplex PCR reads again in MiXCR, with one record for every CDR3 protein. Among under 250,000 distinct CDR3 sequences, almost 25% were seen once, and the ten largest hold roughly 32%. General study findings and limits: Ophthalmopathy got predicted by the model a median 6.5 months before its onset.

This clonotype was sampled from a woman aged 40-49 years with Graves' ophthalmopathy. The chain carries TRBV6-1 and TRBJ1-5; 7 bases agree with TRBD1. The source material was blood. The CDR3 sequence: CASRQGSQPQHF. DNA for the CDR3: TGTGCCAGCAGACAGGGGAGCCAGCCCCAGCATTTT.